A selection of T cell receptor beta chains follows, all from one sample in a study of T cells after posttransplantation cyclophosphamide. Produced via immunoSEQ multiplex PCR; TCRdb's table is partial and in-frame only. This sample comprises over 45,000 clones, none seen once only. What was sequenced was PBMCs. These receptors were collected from a man aged 35-49 years in good health, CMV-negative, and a related stem cell transplant donor. Both conserved end residues are part of each CDR3. D genes are given only for firm matches. Each size is once, few, many, or a class for an expanded clone.

clone size | J gene | V gene | D gene | CDR3 DNA | CDR3 protein
many | TRBJ2-3 | TRBV7-2 | TRBD2 | TGTGCCAGCAGCCAAGGAGCGGGAGGCCTTAGCACAGATACGCAGTATTTT | CASSQGAGGLSTDTQYF
many | TRBJ2-5 | TRBV6-5 | TRBD1 | TGTGCCAGCAGTAATATGGGACAGGGTGTGGAGACCCAGTACTTC | CASSNMGQGVETQYF
many | TRBJ2-3 | TRBV19 | TRBD2 | TGTGCCAGTGCAATTCCGGGACTAGCGGAAGATACGCAGTATTTT | CASAIPGLAEDTQYF
many | TRBJ2-1 | TRBV28 | - | TGTGCCAGCAGTTTTACTAGGGATGAGCAGTTCTTC | CASSFTRDEQFF
many | TRBJ1-5 | TRBV7-9 | - | TGTGCCAGCAGCTTGCACAAGGAGGACGGCCAGCCCCAGCATTTT | CASSLHKEDGQPQHF
many | TRBJ1-5 | TRBV7-2 | - | TGTGCCAGCAGCTTATTGTACACCAGCAATCAGCCCCAGCATTTT | CASSLLYTSNQPQHF
few | TRBJ2-7 | TRBV7-8 | - | TGTGCCAGCAGCTTAATTGGTTTCTACGAGCAGTACTTC | CASSLIGFYEQYF
many | TRBJ2-3 | TRBV15 | - | TGTGCCACCAGCAGTGGACTAAACACAGATACGCAGTATTTT | CATSSGLNTDTQYF
many | TRBJ2-5 | TRBV6-1 | - | TGTGCCAGCAGCGTACAGGGCTCCCAAGAGACCCAGTACTTC | CASSVQGSQETQYF
many | TRBJ2-5 | TRBV14 | TRBD1 | TGTGCCAGCAGCAGGAGACAGGGGGCGCCGGGGTACCAAGAGACCCAGTACTTC | CASSRRQGAPGYQETQYF
many | TRBJ1-5 | TRBV4-1 | - | TGCGCCAGCAGCCAAGTCAGGTTAGGATTTGGCAATCAGCCCCAGCATTTT | CASSQVRLGFGNQPQHF
few | TRBJ1-1 | TRBV6-5 | TRBD1 | TGTGCCTCCCGGACAGGGGGAAACACTGAAGCTTTCTTT | CASRTGGNTEAFF
many | TRBJ2-7 | TRBV5-4 | TRBD1 | TGTGCCAGCAGCTTAAATCCGACAGGGAAAATCAGCGAGCAGTACTTC | CASSLNPTGKISEQYF
many | TRBJ1-2 | TRBV4-1 | TRBD1 | TGCGCCAGCAGCCGACGGGACAGGGGGGGATATGGCTACACCTTC | CASSRRDRGGYGYTF
many | TRBJ1-4 | TRBV6-5 | TRBD1 | TGTGCCAGCAGTTCCCGGGACAGTGAGGAAAAACTGTTTTTT | CASSSRDSEEKLFF
many | TRBJ2-7 | TRBV27 | TRBD2 | TGTGCCAGCAGTAAATCGGCGGGAGGTCGAGAGCAGTACTTC | CASSKSAGGREQYF
many | TRBJ2-7 | TRBV5-1 | TRBD1 | TGCGCCAGCAGCCCACATACGACAGGGACCTACGAGCAGTACTTC | CASSPHTTGTYEQYF